The 19 T cell receptor beta chains in this list originate from one sample, sequenced in a study of OX40 agonist ivuxolimab in advanced cancers. Measured with immunoSEQ multiplex PCR; TCRdb has only the in-frame clones, and not every one. This sample has just over 90,000 clones, with around 91% found just once. Sample: CD4+ or CD8+ T cells sorted from blood, taken in a trial of the OX40 agonist ivuxolimab. These TCRs come from an adult with an advanced solid tumor such as melanoma, head and neck, liver or kidney cancer.

The gene calls are TRBV19 and TRBJ2-7; 8 bases agree with TRBD1. Per germline, CDR1 LNHDA and CDR2 SQIVND (reference sequence). The trim removed 5 bases at V and 0 bases at J, leaving 6 bases unmatched. CDR3 length equals 15 residues. The CDR3 DNA reads TGTGCCAGTAGTGAGACAGGGGCGAGCTCCTACGAGCAGTACTTC. Its protein is CASSETGASSYEQYF.

This chain uses TRBV28 with TRBJ1-1; the D gene is possibly TRBD1 (6 bases). V gave up 2 bases and J gave up 5 bases, with 15 bases separating them. Germline CDR1 reads MDHEN; CDR2 reads SYDVKM. The length of the CDR3 is 15 residues. CDR3 DNA: TGTGCCAGCAGTTTAACTTCGGCCGGGACAACTGAAGCTTTCTTT. Protein: CASSLTSAGTTEAFF. Full variable domain (outside the CDR3, taken from reference TRBV28 and TRBJ1-1): DVKVTQSSRYLVKRTGEKVFLECVQDMDHENMFWYRQDPGLGLRLIYFSYDVKMKEKGDIPEGYSVSREKKERFSLILESASTNQTSMYLCASSLTSAGTTEAFFGQGTRLTVV.

The V gene is TRBV5-1, the J gene TRBJ1-4; D is possibly TRBD1 (5 bases). In germline, CDR1 is SGHRS, CDR2 YFSETQ. The CDR3 sequence is 15 residues long. Trimming pared 4 bases from V and 4 bases from J, leaving 14 bases between. The CDR3 sequence is CASSLEPGGNEKLFF. As DNA, the CDR3 is TGCGCCAGCAGCCTGGAGCCGGGGGGTAATGAAAAACTGTTTTTT.

This clone came up once. The chain recombines TRBV4-3 with TRBJ2-3, with 7 bases aligning to TRBD1. J lost 2 bases, V lost 1 base, and 3 bases had no gene match. The length of the CDR3 is 15 residues. CDR1 is LGHNA, CDR2 YSLEER, per germline. The CDR3 DNA sequence: TGCGCCAGCAGCCAAGCGGGACAGATCACAGATACGCAGTATTTT. Amino acid sequence: CASSQAGQITDTQYF.

The chain has TRBV4-1 and TRBJ1-1; D is possibly TRBD1 (5 bases). Germline assignment: CDR1 MGHRA and CDR2 YSYEKL. The V and J ends lost 4 bases and 1 base respectively, with 10 bases between them. This CDR3 is built from 14 residues. The CDR3 nucleotides are TGCGCCAGCAGCCGATGGGGCCAGAACACTGAAGCTTTCTTT. This encodes CASSRWGQNTEAFF.

This clone was found a few times. V is TRBV6-6 and J is TRBJ2-7; unclear D gene. This CDR3 has 14 amino acids. Trimming shortened V by 0 bases and J by 12 bases, and 18 bases separated the two germline ends. Per germline, CDR1 MNHNY and CDR2 SVGAGI (reference sequence). The CDR3 region is CASSYSLGRRQPYF. The CDR3, as DNA: TGTGCCAGCAGTTACTCCCTTGGACGGCGCCAGCCGTACTTC.

V and J are TRBV11-3 and TRBJ2-1; no clear D gene. The germline V gene has CDR1 SGHNT and CDR2 YENEEA. The CDR3 totals 14 residues. Trimming removed 1 base from V and 5 bases from J, with 9 bases in between. Written as DNA, the CDR3 is TGTGCCAGCAGCTTAGGAGCTGGAGACAATGAGCAGTTCTTC. This sequence encodes CASSLGAGDNEQFF.

The chain employs TRBV5-8 and TRBJ1-1; 10 bases fit TRBD1. This CDR3 comprises 15 residues. With 4 bases clipped from V and 0 bases from J, the junction kept 3 bases outside the gene matches. The germline V gene encodes CDR1 SGHTS and CDR2 YDEGEE. The DNA for the CDR3 is TGTGCCAGCAGCCTGGGACAGGGGATGAACACTGAAGCTTTCTTT. It specifies CASSLGQGMNTEAFF.

V gene TRBV5-1 combines with J gene TRBJ2-4; tentative D call: TRBD2 (6 bases). This CDR3 is built from 16 residues. V was trimmed by 0 bases and J by 5 bases, leaving 15 bases between them. CDR1 is SGHRS, CDR2 YFSETQ, per germline. CDR3 amino acids: CASSLVLGSGQNIQYF. DNA of the CDR3: TGCGCCAGCAGCTTGGTTCTTGGTAGCGGTCAAAACATTCAGTACTTC. Supplemented by reference TRBV5-1 and TRBJ2-4, the full variable domain reads KAGVTQTPRYLIKTRGQQVTLSCSPISGHRSVSWYQQTPGQGLQFLFEYFSETQRNKGNFPGRFSGRQFSNSRSEMNVSTLELGDSALYLCASSLVLGSGQNIQYFGAGTRLSVL.

The chain is built from TRBV19 and TRBJ1-3, with D uncertain. The ends were cut back, 7 bases at V and 0 bases at J, with 10 bases in the middle. Germline CDR1 is LNHDA and CDR2 is SQIVND (reference sequence). This CDR3 has 14 residues. This chain's CDR3 is CASKEQSSGNTIYF. The CDR3 nucleotides read TGTGCCAGTAAGGAACAAAGCTCTGGAAACACCATATATTTT. The whole variable domain, remainder taken from reference TRBV19 and TRBJ1-3, is DGGITQSPKYLFRKEGQNVTLSCEQNLNHDAMYWYRQDPGQGLRLIYYSQIVNDFQKGDIAEGYSVSREKKESFPLTVTSAQKNPTAFYLCASKEQSSGNTIYFGEGSWLTVV.

The chain links TRBV9 to TRBJ2-2; 8 nucleotides align to TRBD2. The germline V gene has CDR1 SGDLS and CDR2 YYNGEE. The CDR3 totals 16 residues. The V gene end was trimmed by 2 bases and the J gene end by 0 bases; junction bases not matched to a gene: 3. CDR3: CASSVGGGTNTGELFF. In DNA form, the CDR3 reads TGTGCCAGCAGCGTCGGGGGGGGTACGAACACCGGGGAGCTGTTTTTT. Full variable domain (outside the CDR3, taken from reference TRBV9 and TRBJ2-2): DSGVTQTPKHLITATGQRVTLRCSPRSGDLSVYWYQQSLDQGLQFLIQYYNGEERAKGNILERFSAQQFPDLHSELNLSSLELGDSALYFCASSVGGGTNTGELFFGEGSRLTVL.

The CDR3 DNA sequence: TGTGCCAGTAGTATCGGCGGATCCCTAAATCAGCCCCAGCATTTT. This sequence encodes CASSIGGSLNQPQHF. The rearrangement uses TRBV19 and TRBJ1-5; no clear D. This CDR3 region has 15 residues. The V end was cut by 3 bases, the J end by 4 bases, with 13 bases between. Germline CDR1 is LNHDA and CDR2 is SQIVND (reference sequence).

CDR3 amino acids: CASNLASSYNEQFF. DNA for the CDR3: TGTGCCAGCAATCTCGCATCCTCCTACAATGAGCAGTTCTTC. The chain links TRBV28 to TRBJ2-1; no clear D. The ends were cut back, 7 bases at V and 0 bases at J, with 10 bases in the middle. CDR1 is MDHEN and CDR2 is SYDVKM in the germline V gene. The CDR3 runs to 14 residues.

The chain carries TRBV4-2 and TRBJ2-3; TRBD2 matches 8 bases. Germline trimming cut 3 bases from V and 3 bases from J; bases unmatched to any gene: 17. Germline CDR1 LGHNA, CDR2 YNFKEQ. This CDR3 is built from 19 residues. Here the CDR3 DNA reads TGTGCCAGCAGCCAGATTGGTGTGGGACTAGTGGAACCTACAGATACGCAGTATTTT. As protein: CASSQIGVGLVEPTDTQYF.

The gene calls are TRBV9 and TRBJ1-1; 8 bases fit TRBD1. Germline assignment: CDR1 SGDLS and CDR2 YYNGEE. This CDR3 has 15 residues. V lost 3 bases to trimming and J lost 13 bases; unmatched junction nucleotides: 17. Here the CDR3 DNA reads TGTGCCAGCAGCGCCCTCCCCCAGGGGGCAGCTGGAATTTTCTTT. Encoded protein: CASSALPQGAAGIFF. The full variable domain, rest sourced from reference TRBV9 and TRBJ1-1, is DSGVTQTPKHLITATGQRVTLRCSPRSGDLSVYWYQQSLDQGLQFLIQYYNGEERAKGNILERFSAQQFPDLHSELNLSSLELGDSALYFCASSALPQGAAGIFFGQGTRLTVV.

CDR3 coding DNA: TGTGCCAGCAGCGGTGCGGTCCTGAACACTGAAGCTTTCTTT. Protein: CASSGAVLNTEAFF. The chain links TRBV7-9 to TRBJ1-1; D gene unclear. V lost 5 bases, J lost 0 bases, and 10 bases lay in between. Germline V gene lookup returns CDR1 SEHNR and CDR2 FQNEAQ (reference sequence). CDR3 length: 14 residues.

The V and J genes are TRBV7-6 and TRBJ1-6; 7 nucleotides line up with TRBD1. CDR3 length equals 15 residues. CDR1 SGHVS and CDR2 FNYEAQ come from the germline V gene. J was trimmed by 5 bases and V by 3 bases; bases with no gene match: 4. CDR3 bases: TGTGCCAGCAGCTTCAGGACAGGTGATAATTCACCCCTCCACTTT. This encodes CASSFRTGDNSPLHF.

The gene calls are TRBV15 and TRBJ2-7; D is unclear. Trimming pared 1 base from V and 0 bases from J, leaving 10 bases between. This CDR3 has 15 residues. The V gene's germline CDR1 is LNHNV and CDR2 YYDKDF (reference sequence). The CDR3 here is CATSRGQSGSYEQYF. CDR3 sequence (DNA): TGTGCCACCAGCAGAGGACAATCTGGCTCCTACGAGCAGTACTTC.

The count of this clone is one. V gene TRBV27 combines with J gene TRBJ2-5; 9 bases fit TRBD1. Unmatched junction bases numbered 12, after V lost 5 bases and J lost 2 bases. This CDR3 contains 17 residues. Germline V gene lookup returns CDR1 MNHEY and CDR2 SMNVEV (reference sequence). CDR3 sequence reads: CASSRHRGRPLQETQYF. The CDR3 bases are TGTGCCAGCAGTCGGCACAGGGGGCGACCCCTGCAAGAGACCCAGTACTTC.